The 18 T cell receptor beta chains listed next were all sequenced from one sample in a study of blood T cell repertoires in COVID-19. Assay: immunoSEQ multiplex PCR; the TCRdb copy retains only in-frame clones and omits some. The sample has approximately 210,000 clones, about 80% seen once. The sample was peripheral blood. Receptors were obtained from a woman aged 40 to 50 with active or convalescent COVID-19.

The chain is built from TRBV2 and TRBJ1-4; D possibly corresponds to TRBD1 (5 bases). The CDR3 loop spans 15 amino acids. CDR1 is SNHLY, CDR2 FYNNEI, per germline. The V and J ends lost 2 bases and 5 bases respectively, with 12 bases between them. This CDR3 is CASSEYQGRNEKLFF. The CDR3 bases are TGTGCCAGCAGTGAATATCAGGGTCGAAATGAAAAACTGTTTTTT.

This clone occurred once. CDR3 in DNA: TGTGCCAGCTCACCACGGTCCGGGGACTACGAGCAGTACTTC. Its protein is CASSPRSGDYEQYF. The genes are TRBV18 and TRBJ2-7; tentatively, D is TRBD2 (5 bases). Germline V CDR1 and CDR2: KGHSH, LQKENI. Between the trimmed V and J ends, which lost 1 base and 3 bases, there was a span of 10 bases. The CDR3 consists of 14 residues.

The rearrangement uses TRBV27 and TRBJ1-2; D gene unclear. This CDR3 spans 13 amino acids. V was shortened by 2 bases and J by 5 bases, with 9 bases between the two germline ends. Per the germline V gene, CDR1 is MNHEY and CDR2 is SMNVEV (reference sequence). CDR3 in amino acids: CASSLNFGYGYTF. The CDR3 DNA is TGTGCCAGCAGTTTAAATTTCGGTTATGGCTACACCTTC.

The V gene is TRBV27, the J gene TRBJ1-4, with 7 bases fitting TRBD1. The CDR3 is made up of 14 amino acids. Germline V gene data show CDR1 as MNHEY and CDR2 as SMNVEV (reference sequence). V shed 6 bases, J shed 8 bases, and the junction held 9 bases outside the gene matches. The CDR3 region is CASSPDRVNEKLFF. The DNA of the CDR3 is TGTGCCAGCAGCCCCGACAGGGTGAACGAAAAACTGTTTTTT.

This rearrangement joins TRBV7-2 to TRBJ1-2; TRBD1 matches 8 bases. The germline CDR1 and CDR2 sequences are SGHTA and FQGNSA. This CDR3 is built from 16 residues. With V trimmed by 5 bases and J by 4 bases, 12 bases remained unmatched. The CDR3 sequence: CASSPPPRTGPYGYTF. CDR3 sequence (DNA): TGTGCCAGCAGCCCCCCGCCCCGGACAGGGCCCTATGGCTACACCTTC.

The J gene is TRBJ1-6, the V gene TRBV9; 9 nucleotides match TRBD1. Losses at the gene ends were 6 bases for V and 5 bases for J; bases not matched to a gene: 6. Germline CDR1 and CDR2: SGDLS and YYNGEE. CDR3 length equals 15 residues. CDR3 DNA sequence: TGTGCCAGCAACCCCACAGGGGGCAATAATTCACCCCTCCACTTT. It is translated as CASNPTGGNNSPLHF. Full variable domain (missing parts from reference TRBV9 and TRBJ1-6): DSGVTQTPKHLITATGQRVTLRCSPRSGDLSVYWYQQSLDQGLQFLIQYYNGEERAKGNILERFSAQQFPDLHSELNLSSLELGDSALYFCASNPTGGNNSPLHFGNGTRLTVT.

This clone was seen a single time. This chain connects TRBV2 to TRBJ1-3, with no clear D. Germline assignment: CDR1 SNHLY and CDR2 FYNNEI. The ends were cut back, 5 bases at V and 7 bases at J, with 18 bases in the middle. The CDR3 is 15 residues long. Here the CDR3 DNA reads TGTGCCAGCAGTTTCGCTGACTCTTTGTCGAACACCATATATTTT. As protein: CASSFADSLSNTIYF.

Only a few counts were recorded for this clone. The rearrangement joins TRBV19 to TRBJ1-2; D is undetermined. CDR1 is LNHDA and CDR2 is SQIVND in the germline V gene (reference sequence). With 2 bases removed from V and 4 bases from J, the gap between germline ends came to 5 bases. The CDR3 length is 12 residues. This CDR3 reads CASSISSYGYTF. CDR3 DNA: TGTGCCAGTAGTATATCCTCCTATGGCTACACCTTC.

The gene calls are TRBV18 and TRBJ1-1; 8 bases match TRBD1. CDR1 and CDR2 (germline): KGHSH, LQKENI. Unmatched junction bases numbered 4, after V lost 3 bases and J lost 1 base. The length of the CDR3 is 15 residues. The CDR3 reads CASSPGQAGNTEAFF. The CDR3 bases are TGTGCCAGCTCACCGGGACAGGCCGGGAACACTGAAGCTTTCTTT.

This clone was found a few times. The rearrangement uses TRBV5-1 and TRBJ2-7; 10 bases are a match to TRBD1. The CDR3 contains 15 residues. Germline V gene sequence: CDR1 SGHRS, CDR2 YFSETQ. V shed 4 bases, J shed 7 bases, and the junction held 11 bases outside the gene matches. Here the CDR3 reads CASSAGTGEVGEQYF. CDR3 nucleotide sequence: TGCGCCAGCAGCGCCGGGACAGGGGAGGTTGGGGAGCAGTACTTC.

This clone was counted a single time. This rearrangement joins TRBV28 to TRBJ2-4; 11 bases align to TRBD2. CDR3 length: 16 amino acids. CDR1 and CDR2 from the germline V gene are MDHEN and SYDVKM. V was pared by 2 bases and J by 3 bases, with 3 bases of the junction left unmatched. CDR3 sequence reads: CASSLVAGGYKNIQYF. The DNA of the CDR3 is TGTGCCAGCAGTTTAGTAGCGGGGGGGTACAAAAACATTCAGTACTTC.

The chain combines TRBV7-3 with TRBJ2-5; weak D call: TRBD1 (6 bases). The CDR3 runs 15 residues. Looked up from germline, CDR1 is SGHTA and CDR2 is FQGTGA. The V end lost 1 base, the J end lost 0 bases, and 9 bases lay between the germline ends. The CDR3 region has the DNA TGTGCCAGCAGCTTAAGGGGGCGGTACCAAGAGACCCAGTACTTC. The encoded protein is CASSLRGRYQETQYF.

V usage is TRBV10-3 and J usage is TRBJ2-2, with 7 bases identical to TRBD1. The CDR3 runs 14 residues. Germline values: CDR1 ENHRY, CDR2 SYGVKD. V trimming: 7 bases; J trimming: 2 bases; junction bases outside the gene matches: 4. The chain's CDR3 is CAITDRANTGELFF. As DNA, the CDR3 is TGTGCCATCACCGACAGGGCAAACACCGGGGAGCTGTTTTTT.

V and J are TRBV7-9 and TRBJ2-1; the match to TRBD1 covers 9 bases. J was trimmed by 5 bases and V by 5 bases; bases with no gene match: 7. The CDR3 contains 15 residues. CDR1 and CDR2 (germline): SEHNR, FQNEAQ (reference sequence). The CDR3 reads CASSVPGQGNNEQFF. The DNA for the CDR3 is TGTGCCAGCAGCGTTCCGGGACAGGGTAACAATGAGCAGTTCTTC.

V usage is TRBV7-2 and J usage is TRBJ1-2, with 10 positions matching TRBD1. Germline lookup yields CDR1 SGHTA and CDR2 FQGNSA. V trimming: 3 bases; J trimming: 2 bases; junction bases outside the gene matches: 6. This CDR3 comprises 16 residues. The DNA for the CDR3 is TGTGCCAGCAGCTTCTTGGACAGGGGGAAGAACTATGGCTACACCTTC. It yields the protein CASSFLDRGKNYGYTF. Looking up the rest from reference TRBV7-2 and TRBJ1-2 gives the full variable domain: GAGVSQSPSNKVTEKGKDVELRCDPISGHTALYWYRQSLGQGLEFLIYFQGNSAPDKSGLPSDRFSAERTGGSVSTLTIQRTQQEDSAVYLCASSFLDRGKNYGYTFGSGTRLTVV.

The V call is TRBV29-1, the J call TRBJ1-1; D is unresolved. The germline V and J ends were trimmed by 0 bases and 1 base, with 6 bases remaining between them. This CDR3 contains 13 residues. CDR1 is SQVTM and CDR2 is ANQGSEA in the germline V gene. Here the CDR3 reads CSVEEYGNTEAFF. In DNA, the CDR3 is TGCAGCGTTGAAGAGTACGGGAACACTGAAGCTTTCTTT.

This clone was counted a few times. In nucleotides, the CDR3 is TGTGCCAGCAGCCACTCCAGGGTGGCAGGGACAGATACGCAGTATTTT. This codes for CASSHSRVAGTDTQYF. This chain uses TRBV3-1 (or the pseudogene TRBV3-2) with TRBJ2-3; D is perhaps TRBD1 (5 bases). This CDR3 has 16 amino acids. The V gene's germline CDR1 is LGHDT and CDR2 YNNKEL (reference sequence). With 3 bases removed from V and 3 bases from J, the gap between germline ends came to 16 bases.

The rearrangement uses TRBV18 and TRBJ1-5; no definite D call. The CDR3 extends over 12 amino acids. In germline, CDR1 is KGHSH, CDR2 LQKENI. V was trimmed by 8 bases and J by 1 base, leaving 6 bases between them. The CDR3 DNA is TGTGCCAGCGGGGAGAGCAATCAGCCCCAGCATTTT. This sequence encodes CASGESNQPQHF.